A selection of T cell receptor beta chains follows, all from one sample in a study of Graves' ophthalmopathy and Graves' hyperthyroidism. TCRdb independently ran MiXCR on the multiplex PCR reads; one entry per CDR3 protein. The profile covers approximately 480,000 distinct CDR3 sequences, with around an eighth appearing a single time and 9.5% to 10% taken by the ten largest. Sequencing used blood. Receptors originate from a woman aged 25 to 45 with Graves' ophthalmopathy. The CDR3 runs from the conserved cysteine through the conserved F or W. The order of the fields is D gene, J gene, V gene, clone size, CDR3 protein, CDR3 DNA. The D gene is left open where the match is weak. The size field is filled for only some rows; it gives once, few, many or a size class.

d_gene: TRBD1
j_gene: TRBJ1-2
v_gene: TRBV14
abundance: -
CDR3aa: CASSQLEGAGMRYGYTF
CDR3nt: TGTGCCAGCAGCCAACTCGAGGGGGCAGGCATGAGATATGGCTACACCTTC

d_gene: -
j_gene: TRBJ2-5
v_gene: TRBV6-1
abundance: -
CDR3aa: CASRGGGLGEETQYF
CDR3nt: TGTGCCAGCAGGGGTGGGGGGCTCGGGGAGGAGACCCAGTACTTC

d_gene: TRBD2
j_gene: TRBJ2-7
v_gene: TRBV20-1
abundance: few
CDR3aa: CSARAGGDGEYF
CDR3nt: TGCAGTGCGAGGGCGGGGGGTGATGGGGAGTACTTC

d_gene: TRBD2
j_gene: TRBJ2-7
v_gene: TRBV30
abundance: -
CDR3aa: CAWSGKSIAGAGYEQYF
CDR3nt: TGTGCCTGGAGTGGAAAATCTATAGCGGGAGCCGGGTACGAGCAGTACTTC

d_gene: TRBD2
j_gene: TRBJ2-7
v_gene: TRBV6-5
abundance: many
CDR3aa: CASSYSGLAETYEQYF
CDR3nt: TGTGCCAGCAGTTACTCCGGGCTAGCGGAGACCTACGAGCAGTACTTC

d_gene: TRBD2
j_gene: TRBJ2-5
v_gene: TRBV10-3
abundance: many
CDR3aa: CAISASGRSQETQYF
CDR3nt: TGTGCCATCAGCGCTAGCGGGAGGAGCCAAGAGACCCAGTACTTC

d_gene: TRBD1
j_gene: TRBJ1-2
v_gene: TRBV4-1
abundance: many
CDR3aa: CASSYLTGNRGLIGYTF
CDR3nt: TGCGCCAGCAGCTACCTTACAGGAAACAGGGGTTTAATAGGCTACACCTTC

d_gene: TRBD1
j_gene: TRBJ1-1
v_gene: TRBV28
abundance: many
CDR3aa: CASSLIGTGETEAFF
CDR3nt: TGTGCCAGCAGTTTAATAGGGACAGGGGAAACTGAAGCTTTCTTT

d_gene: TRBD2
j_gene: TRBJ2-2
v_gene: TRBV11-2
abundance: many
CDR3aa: CASSWGGIDTGELFF
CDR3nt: TGTGCCAGCAGTTGGGGGGGGATCGACACCGGGGAGCTGTTTTTT

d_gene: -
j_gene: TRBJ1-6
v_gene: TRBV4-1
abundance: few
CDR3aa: CASSRERDYNSPLHF
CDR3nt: TGCGCCAGCAGCCGAGAACGAGACTATAATTCACCCCTCCACTTT

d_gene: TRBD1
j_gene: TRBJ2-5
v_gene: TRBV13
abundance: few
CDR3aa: CASSHRDRGETQYF
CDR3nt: TGTGCCAGCAGCCACCGGGACAGGGGAGAGACCCAGTACTTC

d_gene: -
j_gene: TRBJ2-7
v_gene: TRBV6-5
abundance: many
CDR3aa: CASSYSGQNYEQYF
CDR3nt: TGTGCCAGCAGTTACTCCGGACAGAACTACGAGCAGTACTTC

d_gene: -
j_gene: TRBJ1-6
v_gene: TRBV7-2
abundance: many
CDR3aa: CASSPDRDYSPLHF
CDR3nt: TGTGCCAGCAGCCCTGACCGGGACTATTCACCCCTCCACTTT

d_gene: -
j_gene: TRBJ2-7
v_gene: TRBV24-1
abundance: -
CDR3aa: CATSDPASGDPQYF
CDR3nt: TGTGCCACCAGTGATCCGGCCTCAGGGGATCCGCAGTACTTC

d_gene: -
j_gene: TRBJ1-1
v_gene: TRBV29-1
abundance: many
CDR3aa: CSVEDWGNRRAFF
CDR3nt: TGCAGCGTTGAAGATTGGGGCAATAGGAGGGCTTTCTTT

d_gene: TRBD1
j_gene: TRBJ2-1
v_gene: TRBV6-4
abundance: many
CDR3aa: CASSDPGQGYNEQFF
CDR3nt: TGTGCCAGCAGTGACCCGGGACAGGGTTACAATGAGCAGTTCTTC

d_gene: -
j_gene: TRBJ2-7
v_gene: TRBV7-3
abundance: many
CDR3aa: CASSLAGSLGEQYF
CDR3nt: TGTGCCAGCAGCTTAGCCGGGTCCCTGGGAGAGCAGTACTTC

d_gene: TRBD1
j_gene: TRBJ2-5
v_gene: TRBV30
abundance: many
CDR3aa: CAYKGTGDVGETQYF
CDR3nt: TGTGCCTACAAAGGGACAGGGGATGTGGGGGAGACCCAGTACTTC

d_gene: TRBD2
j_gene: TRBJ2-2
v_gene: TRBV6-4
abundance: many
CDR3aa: CASSPPLAGFFGDETGELFF
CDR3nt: TGTGCCAGCAGTCCCCCACTAGCGGGATTTTTCGGGGATGAGACCGGGGAGCTGTTTTTT

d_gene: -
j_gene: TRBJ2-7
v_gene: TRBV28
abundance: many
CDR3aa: CASGQAGGISYEQYF
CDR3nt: TGTGCCAGCGGACAGGCGGGAGGTATCTCCTACGAGCAGTACTTC

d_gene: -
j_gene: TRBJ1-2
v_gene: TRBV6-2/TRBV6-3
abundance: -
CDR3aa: CASSSHRYGYTF
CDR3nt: TGTGCCAGCAGTTCCCACAGATATGGCTACACCTTC

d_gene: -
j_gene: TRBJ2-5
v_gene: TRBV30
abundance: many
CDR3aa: CASTRLVSAFQETQYF
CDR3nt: TGTGCCTCTACGAGACTCGTGTCAGCGTTCCAAGAGACCCAGTACTTC

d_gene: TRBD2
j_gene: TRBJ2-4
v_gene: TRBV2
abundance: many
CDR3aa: CASSDFLGGRTKNIQYF
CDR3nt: TGTGCCAGCAGTGATTTTCTTGGCGGGAGGACCAAAAACATTCAGTACTTC